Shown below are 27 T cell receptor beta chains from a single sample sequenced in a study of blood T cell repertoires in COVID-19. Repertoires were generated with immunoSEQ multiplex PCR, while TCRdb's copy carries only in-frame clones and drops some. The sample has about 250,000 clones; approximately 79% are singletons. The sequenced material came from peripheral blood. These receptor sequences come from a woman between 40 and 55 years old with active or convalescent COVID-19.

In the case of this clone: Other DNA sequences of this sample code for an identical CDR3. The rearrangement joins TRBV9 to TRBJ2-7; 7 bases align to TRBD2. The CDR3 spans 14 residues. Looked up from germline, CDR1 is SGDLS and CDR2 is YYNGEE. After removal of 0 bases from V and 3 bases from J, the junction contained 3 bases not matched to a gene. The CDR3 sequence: CASSVGGGVYEQYF. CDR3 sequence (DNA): TGTGCCAGCAGCGTAGGCGGGGGAGTCTACGAGCAGTACTTC.

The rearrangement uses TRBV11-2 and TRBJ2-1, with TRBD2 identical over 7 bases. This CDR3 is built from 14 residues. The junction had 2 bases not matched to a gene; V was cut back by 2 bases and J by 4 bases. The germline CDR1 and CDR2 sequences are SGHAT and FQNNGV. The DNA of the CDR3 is TGTGCCAGCAGCTTAAGCGGGGAGTACAATGAGCAGTTCTTC. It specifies CASSLSGEYNEQFF.

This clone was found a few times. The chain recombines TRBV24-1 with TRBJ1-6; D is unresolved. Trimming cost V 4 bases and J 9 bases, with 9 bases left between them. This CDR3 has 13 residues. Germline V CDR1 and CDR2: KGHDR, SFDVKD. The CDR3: CATSENSLSPLHF. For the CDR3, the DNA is TGTGCCACCAGTGAAAATTCCCTTTCACCCCTCCACTTT.

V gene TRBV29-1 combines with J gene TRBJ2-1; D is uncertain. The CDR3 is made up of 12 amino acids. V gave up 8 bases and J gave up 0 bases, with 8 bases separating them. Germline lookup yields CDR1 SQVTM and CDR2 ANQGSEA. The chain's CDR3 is CSLGASYNEQFF. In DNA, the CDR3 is TGCAGCCTTGGAGCCTCCTACAATGAGCAGTTCTTC.

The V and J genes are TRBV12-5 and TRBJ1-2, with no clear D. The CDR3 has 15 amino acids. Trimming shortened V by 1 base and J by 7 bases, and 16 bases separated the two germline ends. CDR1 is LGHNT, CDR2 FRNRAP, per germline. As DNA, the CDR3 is TGTGCTAGTGGTTTGGCGACTCCCAGCGGGTCTGGCTACACCTTC. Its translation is CASGLATPSGSGYTF.

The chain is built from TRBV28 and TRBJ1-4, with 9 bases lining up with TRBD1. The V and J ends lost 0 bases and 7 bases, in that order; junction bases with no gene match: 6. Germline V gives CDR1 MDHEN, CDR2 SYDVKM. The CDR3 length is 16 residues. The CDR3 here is CASSLWSGQGVEKLFF. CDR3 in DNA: TGTGCCAGCAGTTTATGGTCGGGACAGGGAGTTGAAAAACTGTTTTTT.

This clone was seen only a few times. This CDR3 reads CASSQEGSTSGGVTQETQYF. The CDR3 DNA reads TGTGCCAGCAGCCAAGAAGGATCGACTAGCGGGGGGGTAACACAAGAGACCCAGTACTTC. The rearrangement joins TRBV4-2 to TRBJ2-5, with 14 bases aligning to TRBD2. The CDR3 is 20 residues long. With 0 bases clipped from V and 2 bases from J, the junction kept 11 bases outside the gene matches. Germline CDR1 and CDR2: LGHNA and YNFKEQ.

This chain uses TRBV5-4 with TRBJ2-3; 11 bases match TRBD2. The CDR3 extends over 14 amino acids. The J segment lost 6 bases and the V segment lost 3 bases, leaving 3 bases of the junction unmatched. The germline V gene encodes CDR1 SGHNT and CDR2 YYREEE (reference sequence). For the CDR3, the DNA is TGTGCCAGCAGCTCCAGACTAGCGGGGGATACGCAGTATTTT. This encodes CASSSRLAGDTQYF.

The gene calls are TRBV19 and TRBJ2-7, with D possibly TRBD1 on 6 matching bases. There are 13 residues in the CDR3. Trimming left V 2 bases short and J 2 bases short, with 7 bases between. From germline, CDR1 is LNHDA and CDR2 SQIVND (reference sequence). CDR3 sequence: CASSIRTAYEQYF. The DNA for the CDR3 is TGTGCCAGTAGTATACGGACAGCCTACGAGCAGTACTTC. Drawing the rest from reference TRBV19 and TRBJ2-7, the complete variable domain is DGGITQSPKYLFRKEGQNVTLSCEQNLNHDAMYWYRQDPGQGLRLIYYSQIVNDFQKGDIAEGYSVSREKKESFPLTVTSAQKNPTAFYLCASSIRTAYEQYFGPGTRLTVT.

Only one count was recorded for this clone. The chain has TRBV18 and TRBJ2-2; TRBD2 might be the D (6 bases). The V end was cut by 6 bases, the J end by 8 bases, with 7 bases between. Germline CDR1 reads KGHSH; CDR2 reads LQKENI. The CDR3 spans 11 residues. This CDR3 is CASSREGELFF. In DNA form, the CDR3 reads TGTGCCAGCTCGCGGGAAGGGGAGCTGTTTTTT.

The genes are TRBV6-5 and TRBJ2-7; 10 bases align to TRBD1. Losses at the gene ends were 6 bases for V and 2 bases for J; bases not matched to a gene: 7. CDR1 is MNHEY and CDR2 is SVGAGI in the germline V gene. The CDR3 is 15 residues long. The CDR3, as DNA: TGTGCCAGCAGGACGGGACAGGGGAGAGCCTACGAGCAGTACGTC. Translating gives CASRTGQGRAYEQYV.

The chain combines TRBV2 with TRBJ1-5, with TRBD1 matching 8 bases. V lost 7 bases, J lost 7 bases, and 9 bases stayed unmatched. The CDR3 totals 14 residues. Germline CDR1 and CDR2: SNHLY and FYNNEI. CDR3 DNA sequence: TGTGCCAGCATGCAAACAGGGGGAGTGCAGCCCCAGCATTTT. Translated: CASMQTGGVQPQHF.

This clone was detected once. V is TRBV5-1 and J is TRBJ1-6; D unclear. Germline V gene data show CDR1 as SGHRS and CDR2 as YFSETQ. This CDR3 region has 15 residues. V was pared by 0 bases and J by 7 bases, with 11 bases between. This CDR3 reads CASSLEGSGNSPLHF. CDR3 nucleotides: TGCGCCAGCAGCTTGGAAGGTTCAGGAAATTCACCCCTCCACTTT.

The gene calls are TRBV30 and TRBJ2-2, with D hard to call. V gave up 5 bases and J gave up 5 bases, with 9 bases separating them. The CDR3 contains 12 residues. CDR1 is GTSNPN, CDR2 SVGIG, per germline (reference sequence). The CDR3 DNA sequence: TGTGCCTGGGCCCGAGATACCGGGGAGCTGTTTTTT. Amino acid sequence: CAWARDTGELFF. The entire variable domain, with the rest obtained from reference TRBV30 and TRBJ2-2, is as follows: SQTIHQWPATLVQPVGSPLSLECTVEGTSNPNLYWYRQAAGRGLQLLFYSVGIGQISSEVPQNLSASRPQDRQFILSSKKLLLSDSGFYLCAWARDTGELFFGEGSRLTVL.

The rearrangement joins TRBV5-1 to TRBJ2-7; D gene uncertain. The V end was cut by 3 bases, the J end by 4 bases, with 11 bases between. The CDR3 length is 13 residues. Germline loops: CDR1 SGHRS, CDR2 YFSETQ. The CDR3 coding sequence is TGCGCCAGCAGCTACGGGTCTATTTACGAGCAGTACTTC. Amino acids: CASSYGSIYEQYF.

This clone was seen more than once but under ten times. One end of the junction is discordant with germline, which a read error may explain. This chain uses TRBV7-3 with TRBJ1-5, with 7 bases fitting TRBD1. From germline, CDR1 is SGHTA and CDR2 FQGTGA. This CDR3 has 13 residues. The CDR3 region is CASSSSKGQLQHF. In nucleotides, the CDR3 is TGTGCCAGCAGCTCCTCCAAGGGACAGCTCCAGCATTTT.

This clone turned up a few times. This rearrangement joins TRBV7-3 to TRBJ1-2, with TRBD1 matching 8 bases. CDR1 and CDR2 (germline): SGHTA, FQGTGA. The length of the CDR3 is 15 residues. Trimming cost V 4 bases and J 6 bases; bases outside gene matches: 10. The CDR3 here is CASSSLPGQENGYTF. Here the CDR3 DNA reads TGTGCCAGCAGCTCCCTACCGGGACAGGAAAATGGCTACACCTTC.

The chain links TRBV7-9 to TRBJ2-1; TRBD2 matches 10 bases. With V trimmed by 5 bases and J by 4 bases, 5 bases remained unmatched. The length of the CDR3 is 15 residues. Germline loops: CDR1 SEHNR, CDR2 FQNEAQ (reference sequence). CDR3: CASSPGLAVYNEQFF. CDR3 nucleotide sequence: TGTGCCAGCAGCCCTGGACTAGCGGTTTACAATGAGCAGTTCTTC.

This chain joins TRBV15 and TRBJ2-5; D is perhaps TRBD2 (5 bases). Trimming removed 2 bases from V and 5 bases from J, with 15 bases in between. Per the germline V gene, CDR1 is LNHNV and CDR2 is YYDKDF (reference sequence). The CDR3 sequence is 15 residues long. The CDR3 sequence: CATSRNLREGETQYF. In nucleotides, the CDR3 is TGTGCCACCAGCAGAAATCTCAGAGAGGGTGAGACCCAGTACTTC.

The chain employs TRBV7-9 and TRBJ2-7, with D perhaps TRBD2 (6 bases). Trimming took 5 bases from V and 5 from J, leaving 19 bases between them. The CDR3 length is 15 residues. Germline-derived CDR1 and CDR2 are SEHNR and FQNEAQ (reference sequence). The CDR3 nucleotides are TGTGCCAGCAGCCCCCCCCGGGGGTTCCCTAACGAGCAGTACTTC. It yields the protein CASSPPRGFPNEQYF.

The DNA of the CDR3 is TGTGCCAGCAGCGTAAGGAGCAGCGGCAATGAGCAGTTCTTC. Protein sequence: CASSVRSSGNEQFF. The chain has TRBV9 and TRBJ2-1; TRBD2 might be the D (5 bases). The germline CDR1 and CDR2 sequences are SGDLS and YYNGEE. The V and J ends lost 1 base and 6 bases respectively, with 11 bases between them. The CDR3 has 14 amino acids.

CDR3 amino acids: CASSREQGLDGYTF. The CDR3 DNA follows: TGTGCCAGCAGTCGAGAACAGGGCCTTGATGGCTACACCTTC. V usage is TRBV6-5 and J usage is TRBJ1-2, with a possible D match to TRBD1 (6 bases). The CDR3 consists of 14 residues. Germline V gene lookup returns CDR1 MNHEY and CDR2 SVGAGI. Trimming stripped 5 bases from V and 6 bases from J, with 16 bases between.

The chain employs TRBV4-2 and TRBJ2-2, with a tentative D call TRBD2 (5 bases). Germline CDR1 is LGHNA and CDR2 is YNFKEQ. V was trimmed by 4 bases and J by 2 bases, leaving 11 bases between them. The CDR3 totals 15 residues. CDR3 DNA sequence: TGTGCCAGCAGCCTTGAGGAGGCTAACACCGGGGAGCTGTTTTTT. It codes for CASSLEEANTGELFF.

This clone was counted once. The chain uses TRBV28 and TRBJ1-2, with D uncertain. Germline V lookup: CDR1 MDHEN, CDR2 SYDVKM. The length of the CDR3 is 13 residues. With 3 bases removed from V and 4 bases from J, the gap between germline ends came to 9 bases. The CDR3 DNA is TGTGCCAGCAGTTTTCCCCGAGCCTATGGCTACACCTTC. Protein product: CASSFPRAYGYTF.

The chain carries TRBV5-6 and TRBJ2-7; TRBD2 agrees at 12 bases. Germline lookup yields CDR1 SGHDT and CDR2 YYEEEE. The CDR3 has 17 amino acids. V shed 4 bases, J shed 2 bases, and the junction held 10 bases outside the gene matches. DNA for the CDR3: TGTGCCAGCAGCGGCTGGCTAGCGGGGGGGCGGCCCTACGAGCAGTACTTC. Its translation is CASSGWLAGGRPYEQYF.

CDR3 residues: CASSLRGNTGELFF. DNA for the CDR3: TGTGCCAGCAGCTTAAGGGGGAACACCGGGGAGCTGTTTTTT. The V gene is TRBV11-2, the J gene TRBJ2-2; the D gene is possibly TRBD1 (5 bases). Trimming stripped 2 bases from V and 1 base from J, with 5 bases between. Germline CDR1 reads SGHAT; CDR2 reads FQNNGV. The CDR3 covers 14 residues.

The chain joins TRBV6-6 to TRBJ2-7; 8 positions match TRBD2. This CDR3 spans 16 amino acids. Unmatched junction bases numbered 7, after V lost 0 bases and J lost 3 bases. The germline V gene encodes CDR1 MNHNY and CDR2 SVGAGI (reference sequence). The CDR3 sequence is CASSYSTPGLGYEQYV. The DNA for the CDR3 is TGTGCCAGCAGTTACTCGACGCCGGGACTAGGCTACGAGCAGTACGTC.